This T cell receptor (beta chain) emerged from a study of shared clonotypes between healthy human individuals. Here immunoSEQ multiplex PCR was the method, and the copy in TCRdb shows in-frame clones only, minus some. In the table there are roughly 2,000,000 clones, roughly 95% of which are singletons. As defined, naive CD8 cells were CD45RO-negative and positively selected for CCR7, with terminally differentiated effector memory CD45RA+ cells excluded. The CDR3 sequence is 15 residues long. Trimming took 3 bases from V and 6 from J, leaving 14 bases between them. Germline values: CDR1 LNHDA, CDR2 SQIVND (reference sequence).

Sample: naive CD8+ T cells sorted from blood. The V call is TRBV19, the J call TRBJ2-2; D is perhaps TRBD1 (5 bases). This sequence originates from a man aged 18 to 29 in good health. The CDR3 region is CASSMFLTGPGELFF. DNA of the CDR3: TGTGCCAGTAGTATGTTCCTCACAGGTCCCGGGGAGCTGTTTTTT.